The 13 T cell receptor beta chains below all came from one sample that was sequenced in a study of blood T cell repertoires in COVID-19. Using immunoSEQ multiplex PCR, the repertoire was profiled, and TCRdb retains in-frame clones only, with some absent. The repertoire holds about 73,000 clones, with roughly 87% as singletons. Sequences were obtained from peripheral blood. The source of these receptors is a man older than 75 with acute or convalescent COVID-19.

The V and J genes are TRBV6-5 and TRBJ1-2, with D possibly TRBD1 on 5 matching bases. The CDR3 is 13 residues long. The germline V gene has CDR1 MNHEY and CDR2 SVGAGI. The V and J ends lost 5 bases and 4 bases respectively, with 11 bases between them. The CDR3 DNA follows: TGTGCCAGCAGTCCCCAGGGAATCTATGGCTACACCTTC. Translating it yields CASSPQGIYGYTF.

The genes are TRBV5-1 and TRBJ2-1, with a possible D match to TRBD2 (7 bases). In germline, CDR1 is SGHRS, CDR2 YFSETQ. The V end was cut by 2 bases, the J end by 7 bases, with 13 bases between. CDR3 length equals 14 residues. Written as DNA, the CDR3 is TGCGCCAGCAGCTTAGGCGGGGGCACGAATGAGCAGTTCTTC. Translation gives CASSLGGGTNEQFF.

This clone was observed a single time. V gene TRBV2 combines with J gene TRBJ2-6; tentative D call: TRBD1 (7 bases). The CDR3 length is 16 residues. CDR1 SNHLY and CDR2 FYNNEI come from the germline V gene. Trimming stripped 6 bases from V and 2 bases from J, with 14 bases between. CDR3 nucleotides: TGTGCCAGCAGGCTCAGGGGGGTAGCTGGGGCCAACGTCCTGACTTTC. Its translation: CASRLRGVAGANVLTF.

This chain joins TRBV5-1 and TRBJ2-3; D may be TRBD2 (6 bases). V lost 5 bases and J lost 0, with 13 bases in between. Germline V gives CDR1 SGHRS, CDR2 YFSETQ. This CDR3 has 15 amino acids. Here the CDR3 DNA reads TGCGCCAGCAGGGGGCTCGCGGGGAGCACAGATACGCAGTATTTT. Protein: CASRGLAGSTDTQYF.

This chain uses TRBV4-1 with TRBJ2-7; possible D gene TRBD1, 6 bases. This CDR3 is built from 15 residues. Trimming left V 4 bases short and J 2 bases short, with 15 bases between. The V gene's germline CDR1 is MGHRA and CDR2 YSYEKL. The CDR3 sequence is CASSLGQLWAYEQYF. The CDR3 DNA reads as TGCGCCAGCAGCCTTGGACAGTTGTGGGCCTACGAGCAGTACTTC.

V is TRBV2 and J is TRBJ2-7; D not certain. The CDR3 extends over 14 amino acids. V gave up 6 bases and J gave up 0 bases, with 12 bases separating them. Germline CDR1 SNHLY, CDR2 FYNNEI. CDR3 sequence reads: CASRATVFSYEQYF. As DNA, the CDR3 is TGTGCCAGCAGAGCGACTGTGTTCTCCTACGAGCAGTACTTC.

This chain links TRBV29-1 with TRBJ1-1; 8 nucleotides agree with TRBD1. This CDR3 spans 13 amino acids. The trim removed 7 bases at V and 1 base at J, leaving 5 bases unmatched. Germline assignment: CDR1 SQVTM and CDR2 ANQGSEA. The CDR3 nucleotides are TGCAGCGCCTCAGGACAGGGGAACACTGAAGCTTTCTTT. This sequence encodes CSASGQGNTEAFF.

CDR3: CASSLTGKEKLFF. Here the CDR3 DNA reads TGTGCCAGCAGCCTCACAGGGAAGGAAAAACTGTTTTTT. This rearrangement joins TRBV7-3 to TRBJ1-4; perhaps TRBD1 as D (6 bases). Trimming removed 5 bases from V and 8 bases from J, with 12 bases in between. This CDR3 comprises 13 residues. Germline CDR1 reads SGHTA; CDR2 reads FQGTGA.

The chain is built from TRBV2 and TRBJ1-1; 8 bases align to TRBD1. Germline CDR1 and CDR2: SNHLY and FYNNEI. This CDR3 has 14 amino acids. Losses at the gene ends were 4 bases for V and 5 bases for J; bases not matched to a gene: 6. The CDR3 region is CASSGRTGWTEAFF. The CDR3 DNA sequence: TGTGCCAGCAGTGGGAGGACAGGGTGGACTGAAGCTTTCTTT.

The chain recombines TRBV7-2 with TRBJ2-1; 14 nucleotides match TRBD2. Germline V gene lookup returns CDR1 SGHTA and CDR2 FQGNSA. Unmatched junction bases numbered 2, after V lost 1 base and J lost 6 bases. CDR3 length equals 16 residues. The CDR3 loop reads CASSLVGTSGGNEQFF. For the CDR3, the DNA is TGTGCCAGCAGCTTAGTGGGGACTAGCGGGGGCAATGAGCAGTTCTTC.

This chain joins TRBV3-1 (or the pseudogene TRBV3-2) and TRBJ1-4; no clear D gene. V was shortened by 6 bases and J by 3 bases, with 5 bases between the two germline ends. The CDR3 runs 12 residues. Germline V gene data show CDR1 as LGHDT and CDR2 as YNNKEL (reference sequence). The DNA for the CDR3 is TGTGCCAGCAGGGGCCCTAATGAAAAACTGTTTTTT. Protein: CASRGPNEKLFF.

J is TRBJ1-6 and V is TRBV7-9; 9 nucleotides agree with TRBD1. Germline values: CDR1 SEHNR, CDR2 FQNEAQ (reference sequence). Losses at the gene ends were 6 bases for V and 7 bases for J; bases not matched to a gene: 7. The CDR3 consists of 15 residues. The CDR3 region is CASRKGTGRNSPLHF. CDR3 DNA: TGTGCCAGCAGGAAAGGGACAGGGAGAAATTCACCCCTCCACTTT.

This clone has only a few counts. The rearrangement joins TRBV7-2 to TRBJ1-2; 7 bases line up with TRBD1. CDR3 length: 16 residues. V dropped 1 base and J dropped 7; count of bases not matched to a gene: 12. Germline V gives CDR1 SGHTA, CDR2 FQGNSA. CDR3 coding DNA: TGTGCCAGCAGCTTAGGCCCGAACAGGGGAGCGGGTGGCTACACCTTC. The encoded protein is CASSLGPNRGAGGYTF.